The sequence of this T cell receptor beta chain was determined in a study of blood T cell repertoires in COVID-19. Turning to the study itself: From the United States, Italy and Spain came samples of acute and convalescent COVID-19. The cDNA or gDNA used as material had been derived from T cells, B-cell-depleted T cells, or PBMCs.

With V trimmed by 2 bases and J by 6 bases, 14 bases remained unmatched. Germline CDR1 is SGDLS and CDR2 is YYNGEE. The CDR3 consists of 16 residues. In the study's own analysis: Scientists estimated how many nucleated cells there were by amplifying reference gene primers. Some clones are missing from TCRdb's copy, which holds only in-frame ones; the method was immunoSEQ multiplex PCR. V and J calls and clone size are given by that table; D and trimming were obtained from the DNA. The repertoire consists of 200,000 to 250,000 clones, with 80% to 85% occurring once and the leading ten covering approximately 2.5%.

The clonotype was recovered from a woman aged 60 to 75 with acute or convalescent COVID-19. The gene calls are TRBV9 and TRBJ2-7; 7 bases match TRBD2. The sequencing sample was made of peripheral blood. Here the CDR3 reads CASSVGGVAGTVEQYF. CDR3 DNA: TGTGCCAGCAGCGTGGGGGGGGTAGCCGGGACTGTCGAGCAGTACTTC.